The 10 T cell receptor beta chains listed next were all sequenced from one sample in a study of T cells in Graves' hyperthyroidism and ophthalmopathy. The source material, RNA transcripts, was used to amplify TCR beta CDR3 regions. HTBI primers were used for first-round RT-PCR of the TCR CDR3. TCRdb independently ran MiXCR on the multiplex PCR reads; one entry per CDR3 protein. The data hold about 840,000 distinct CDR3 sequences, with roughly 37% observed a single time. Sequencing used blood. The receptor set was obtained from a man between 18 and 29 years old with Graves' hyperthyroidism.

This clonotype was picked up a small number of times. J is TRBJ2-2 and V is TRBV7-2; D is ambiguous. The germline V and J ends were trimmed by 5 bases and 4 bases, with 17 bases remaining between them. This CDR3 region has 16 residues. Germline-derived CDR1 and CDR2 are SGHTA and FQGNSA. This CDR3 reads CASSEPVRWPTGELFF. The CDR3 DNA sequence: TGTGCCAGCAGCGAACCGGTTCGGTGGCCCACCGGGGAGCTGTTTTTT.

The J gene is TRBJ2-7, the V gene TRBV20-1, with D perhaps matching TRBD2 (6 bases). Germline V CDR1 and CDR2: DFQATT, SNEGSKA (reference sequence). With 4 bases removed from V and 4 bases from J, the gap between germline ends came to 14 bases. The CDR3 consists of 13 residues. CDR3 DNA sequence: TGCAGTGCTAACGCAGGGAGGAGGTACGAGCAGTACTTC. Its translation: CSANAGRRYEQYF.

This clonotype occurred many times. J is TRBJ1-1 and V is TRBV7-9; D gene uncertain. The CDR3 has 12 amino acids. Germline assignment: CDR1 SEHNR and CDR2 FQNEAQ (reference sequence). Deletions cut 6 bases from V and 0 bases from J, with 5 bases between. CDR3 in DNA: TGTGCCAGCAGTCGGGTGAACACTGAAGCTTTCTTT. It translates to CASSRVNTEAFF.

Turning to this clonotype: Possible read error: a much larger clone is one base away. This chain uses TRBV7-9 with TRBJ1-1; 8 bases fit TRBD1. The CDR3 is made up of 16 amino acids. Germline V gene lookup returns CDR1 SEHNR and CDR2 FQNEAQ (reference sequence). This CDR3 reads CASGFYLTGADTEAFF. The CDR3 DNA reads TGTGCCAGCGGCTTCTACCTGACAGGGGCGGACACTGAAGCTTTCTTT.

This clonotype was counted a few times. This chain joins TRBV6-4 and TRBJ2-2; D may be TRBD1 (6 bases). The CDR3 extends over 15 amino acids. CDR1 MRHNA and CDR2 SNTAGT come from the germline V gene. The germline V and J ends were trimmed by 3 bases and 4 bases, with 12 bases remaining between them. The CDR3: CASSEGPTGTGELFF. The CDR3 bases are TGTGCCAGCAGTGAAGGTCCGACAGGCACCGGGGAGCTGTTTTTT.

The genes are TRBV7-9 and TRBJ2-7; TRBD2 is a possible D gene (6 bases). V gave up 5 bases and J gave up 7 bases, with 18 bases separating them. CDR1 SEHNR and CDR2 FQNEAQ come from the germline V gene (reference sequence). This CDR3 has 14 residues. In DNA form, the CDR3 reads TGTGCCAGCAGCGACGGGACTCGACGGGGGGAGCAGTACTTC. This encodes CASSDGTRRGEQYF.

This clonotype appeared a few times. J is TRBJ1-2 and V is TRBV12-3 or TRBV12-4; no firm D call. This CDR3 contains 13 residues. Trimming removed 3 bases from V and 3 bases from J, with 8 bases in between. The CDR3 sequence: CASSLPGYYGYTF. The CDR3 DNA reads TGTGCCAGCAGTTTGCCAGGCTACTATGGCTACACCTTC.

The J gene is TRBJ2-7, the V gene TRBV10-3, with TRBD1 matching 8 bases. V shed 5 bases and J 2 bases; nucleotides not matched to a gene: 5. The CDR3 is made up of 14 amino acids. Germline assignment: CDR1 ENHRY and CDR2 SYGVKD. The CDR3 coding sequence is TGTGCCATCAGTTCGCCGGGACAGGCCTACGAGCAGTACTTC. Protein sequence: CAISSPGQAYEQYF.

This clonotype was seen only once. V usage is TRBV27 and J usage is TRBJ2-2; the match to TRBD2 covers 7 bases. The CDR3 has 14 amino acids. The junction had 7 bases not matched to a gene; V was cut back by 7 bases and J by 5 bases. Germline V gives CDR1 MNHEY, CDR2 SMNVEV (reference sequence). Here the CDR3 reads CASKREGRTGELFF. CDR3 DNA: TGTGCCAGCAAAAGGGAGGGGCGGACCGGGGAGCTGTTTTTT.

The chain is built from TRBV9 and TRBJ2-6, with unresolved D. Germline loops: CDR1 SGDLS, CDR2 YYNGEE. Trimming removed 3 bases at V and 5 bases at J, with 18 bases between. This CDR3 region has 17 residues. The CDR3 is CASSGQSAFQRANVLTF. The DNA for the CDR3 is TGTGCCAGCAGCGGCCAATCCGCGTTTCAAAGGGCCAACGTCCTGACTTTC.